These 9 T cell receptor beta chains share one sample of origin, sequenced in a study of blood T cell repertoires in COVID-19. Assay used: immunoSEQ multiplex PCR; TCRdb lists only in-frame clones, some missing. The sample lists 200,000 or so clones, around nine tenths occurring once. The specimen sequenced was peripheral blood. Receptor source: a middle-aged woman who had recovered from COVID-19.

The rearrangement links TRBV4-3 to TRBJ2-3; D is perhaps TRBD2 (7 bases). Trimming removed 0 bases at V and 2 bases at J, with 15 bases between. Germline V gene sequence: CDR1 LGHNA, CDR2 YSLEER. This CDR3 is built from 17 residues. CDR3 DNA: TGCGCCAGCAGCCAAGATGCCGCGGGGGCCTTCACAGATACGCAGTATTTT. Its translation: CASSQDAAGAFTDTQYF.

The chain recombines TRBV7-9 with TRBJ1-2; 8 bases fit TRBD1. This CDR3 is 13 amino acids long. CDR1 SEHNR and CDR2 FQNEAQ come from the germline V gene (reference sequence). The ends lost 5 bases at V and 9 bases at J; junction bases unmatched: 8. This chain's CDR3 is CASSPSGGVSYTF. As DNA, the CDR3 is TGTGCCAGCAGCCCCTCAGGGGGCGTTAGCTACACCTTC.

This chain uses TRBV4-3 with TRBJ2-5, with D possibly TRBD2 on 5 matching bases. V was cut by 0 bases and J by 6 bases, with 23 bases left in between. CDR1 and CDR2 from the germline V gene are LGHNA and YSLEER. The CDR3 sequence is 18 residues long. The CDR3 region is CASSQDLGSASFWQTQYF. CDR3 nucleotide sequence: TGCGCCAGCAGCCAAGATCTTGGGAGCGCTTCCTTCTGGCAGACCCAGTACTTC.

The chain combines TRBV6-5 with TRBJ1-2, with D tentatively TRBD1 (6 bases). The CDR3 extends over 14 amino acids. Trimming took off 4 bases at V and 6 bases at J, with 15 bases between the two ends. From germline, CDR1 is MNHEY and CDR2 SVGAGI. CDR3 loop: CASSWTPGQNGYTF. In DNA form, the CDR3 reads TGTGCCAGCAGTTGGACCCCGGGACAAAATGGCTACACCTTC.

V and J are TRBV27 and TRBJ2-7; weak D call: TRBD2 (6 bases). The ends were cut back, 0 bases at V and 1 base at J, with 10 bases in the middle. Germline V gene lookup returns CDR1 MNHEY and CDR2 SMNVEV (reference sequence). This CDR3 region has 15 residues. The CDR3, as DNA: TGTGCCAGCAGTTTATCTGCGGGACGGTCCTACGAGCAGTACTTC. Protein sequence: CASSLSAGRSYEQYF.

The chain couples TRBV18 to TRBJ2-5, with 9 bases identical to TRBD2. Germline V gene lookup returns CDR1 KGHSH and CDR2 LQKENI. The CDR3 loop spans 15 amino acids. Trimming cost V 3 bases and J 3 bases; bases outside gene matches: 5. CDR3 sequence reads: CASSPPGLAKETQYF. The CDR3 nucleotides read TGTGCCAGCTCACCGCCGGGACTAGCAAAAGAGACCCAGTACTTC. Complete variable domain (other parts from reference TRBV18 and TRBJ2-5): NAGVMQNPRHLVRRRGQEARLRCSPMKGHSHVYWYRQLPEEGLKFMVYLQKENIIDESGMPKERFSAEFPKEGPSILRIQQVVRGDSAAYFCASSPPGLAKETQYFGPGTRLLVL.

The chain recombines TRBV3-1 (or the pseudogene TRBV3-2) with TRBJ2-5; 12 bases are shared with TRBD2. The V gene's germline CDR1 is LGHDT and CDR2 YNNKEL (reference sequence). With V trimmed by 0 bases and J by 4 bases, 15 bases remained unmatched. The CDR3 extends over 20 amino acids. CDR3 coding DNA: TGTGCCAGCAGCCAAGAAGGGCCGACTAGCGGGAGCCTTCGGGGAGAGACCCAGTACTTC. Its translation: CASSQEGPTSGSLRGETQYF.

The chain has TRBV19 and TRBJ2-5; tentative D call: TRBD2 (6 bases). Trimming took off 7 bases at V and 5 bases at J, with 20 bases between the two ends. The CDR3 is made up of 15 amino acids. CDR1 and CDR2 from the germline V gene are LNHDA and SQIVND (reference sequence). CDR3 region: CASTSGGVRGETQYF. For the CDR3, the DNA is TGTGCCAGTACCTCGGGCGGGGTACGAGGGGAGACCCAGTACTTC. Based on the CDR3 plus reference TRBV19 and TRBJ2-5, the full variable domain is DGGITQSPKYLFRKEGQNVTLSCEQNLNHDAMYWYRQDPGQGLRLIYYSQIVNDFQKGDIAEGYSVSREKKESFPLTVTSAQKNPTAFYLCASTSGGVRGETQYFGPGTRLLVL.

This clone has just a few counts. This chain links TRBV11-3 with TRBJ2-2; D remains unclear. The CDR3 sequence is 14 residues long. Germline CDR1 SGHNT, CDR2 YENEEA. Trimming took off 2 bases at V and 1 base at J, with 5 bases between the two ends. As DNA, the CDR3 is TGTGCCAGCAGCTTATCAGTGAACACCGGGGAGCTGTTTTTT. Translation: CASSLSVNTGELFF.